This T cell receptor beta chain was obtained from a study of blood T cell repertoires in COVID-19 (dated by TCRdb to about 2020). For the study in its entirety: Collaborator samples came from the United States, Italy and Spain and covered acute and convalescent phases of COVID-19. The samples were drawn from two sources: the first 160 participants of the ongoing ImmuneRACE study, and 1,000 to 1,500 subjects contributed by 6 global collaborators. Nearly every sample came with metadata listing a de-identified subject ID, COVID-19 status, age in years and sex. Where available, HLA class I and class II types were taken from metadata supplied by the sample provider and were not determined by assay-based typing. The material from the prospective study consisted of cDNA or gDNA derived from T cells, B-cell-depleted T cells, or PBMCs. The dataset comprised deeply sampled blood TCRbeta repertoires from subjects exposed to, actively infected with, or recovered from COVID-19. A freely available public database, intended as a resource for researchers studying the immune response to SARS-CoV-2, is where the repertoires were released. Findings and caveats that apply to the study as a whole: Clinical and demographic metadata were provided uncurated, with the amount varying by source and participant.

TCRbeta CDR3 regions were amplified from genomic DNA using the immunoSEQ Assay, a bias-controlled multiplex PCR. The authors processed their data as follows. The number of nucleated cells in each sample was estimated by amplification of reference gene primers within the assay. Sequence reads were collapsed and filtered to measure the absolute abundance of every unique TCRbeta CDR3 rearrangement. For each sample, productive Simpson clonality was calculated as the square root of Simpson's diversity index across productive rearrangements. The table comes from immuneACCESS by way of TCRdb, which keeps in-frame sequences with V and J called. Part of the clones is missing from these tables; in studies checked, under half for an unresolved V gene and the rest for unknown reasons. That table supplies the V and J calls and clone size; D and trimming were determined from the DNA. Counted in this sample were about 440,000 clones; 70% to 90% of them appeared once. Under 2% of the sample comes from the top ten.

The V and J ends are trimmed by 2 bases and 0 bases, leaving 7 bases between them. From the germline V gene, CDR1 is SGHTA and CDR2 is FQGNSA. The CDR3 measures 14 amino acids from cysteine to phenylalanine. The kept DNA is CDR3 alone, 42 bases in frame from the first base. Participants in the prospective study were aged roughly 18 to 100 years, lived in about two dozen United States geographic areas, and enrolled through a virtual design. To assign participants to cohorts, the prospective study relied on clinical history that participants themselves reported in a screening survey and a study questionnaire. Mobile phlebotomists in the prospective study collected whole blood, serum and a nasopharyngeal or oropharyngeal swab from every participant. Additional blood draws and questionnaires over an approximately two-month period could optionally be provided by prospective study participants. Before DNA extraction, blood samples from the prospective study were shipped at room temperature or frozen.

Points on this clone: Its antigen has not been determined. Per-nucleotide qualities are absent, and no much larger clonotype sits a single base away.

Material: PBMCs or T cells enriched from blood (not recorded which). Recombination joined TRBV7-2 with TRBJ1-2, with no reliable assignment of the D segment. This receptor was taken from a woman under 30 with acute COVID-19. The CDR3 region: CASSLSSANYGYTF. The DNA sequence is TGTGCCAGCAGCTTATCCTCAGCTAACTATGGCTACACCTTC.